Below are 25 T cell receptor beta chains sequenced from a single sample in a study of shared clonotypes between healthy human individuals. The data were produced by immunoSEQ multiplex PCR, yet TCRdb's version contains in-frame clones alone and is incomplete. The sample lists about 2.4 million clones, more than 80% occurring once. Source material: naive CD4+ T cells sorted from blood. As for subset: CD45RA+ positively selected. The receptors stem from a man aged 18 to 29 in good health.

This rearrangement joins TRBV11-2 to TRBJ2-7; D not resolved. V was clipped by 2 bases and J by 6 bases, with 14 bases between them. Germline CDR1 is SGHAT and CDR2 is FQNNGV. The CDR3 covers 14 residues. CDR3 amino acids: CASSLYAGRGEQYF. CDR3 DNA: TGTGCCAGCAGCTTATATGCAGGACGAGGCGAGCAGTACTTC.

The chain employs TRBV27 and TRBJ2-5; the match to TRBD2 covers 8 bases. CDR3 length: 13 amino acids. J was trimmed by 6 bases and V by 4 bases; bases with no gene match: 4. Germline V gives CDR1 MNHEY, CDR2 SMNVEV (reference sequence). The CDR3 loop is CASSWERGKTQYF. In nucleotides, the CDR3 is TGTGCCAGCAGTTGGGAGCGGGGGAAGACCCAGTACTTC.

The CDR3 sequence is CASSGGTTYKETQYF. The CDR3 DNA reads as TGTGCCAGCAGTGGAGGGACGACCTATAAAGAGACCCAGTACTTC. The rearrangement joins TRBV25-1 to TRBJ2-5; D may match TRBD1 or TRBD2 (5 bases each). There are 15 residues in the CDR3. Germline V gene lookup returns CDR1 MGHDK and CDR2 SYGVNS. The ends were cut back, 4 bases at V and 3 bases at J, with 15 bases in the middle.

The chain recombines TRBV29-1 with TRBJ2-4; perhaps TRBD2 as D (5 bases). Germline lookup yields CDR1 SQVTM and CDR2 ANQGSEA. The V end lost 4 bases, the J end lost 9 bases, and 10 bases lay between the germline ends. The CDR3 totals 11 residues. In DNA, the CDR3 is TGCAGCGTTGTGGAGGTGGGCATTCAGTACTTC. This encodes CSVVEVGIQYF.

This CDR3 is CAIRDSGGYTDTQYF. The CDR3 coding sequence is TGTGCCATCAGGGATAGCGGGGGCTACACAGATACGCAGTATTTT. V usage is TRBV10-3 and J usage is TRBJ2-3; 9 bases align to TRBD2. Germline V gives CDR1 ENHRY, CDR2 SYGVKD. The CDR3 is made up of 15 amino acids. J was trimmed by 2 bases and V by 6 bases; bases with no gene match: 6.

The chain employs TRBV10-3 and TRBJ2-7, with 7 bases aligning to TRBD2. Germline V lookup: CDR1 ENHRY, CDR2 SYGVKD. This CDR3 region has 15 residues. J was trimmed by 3 bases and V by 3 bases; bases with no gene match: 8. In DNA, the CDR3 is TGTGCCATCAGTGAAGCTGGCGGCGGGAGCTACGAGCAGTACTTC. Translation gives CAISEAGGGSYEQYF.

This chain uses TRBV6-5 with TRBJ2-7; 11 bases map to TRBD1. CDR3 size: 16 residues. The germline V gene encodes CDR1 MNHEY and CDR2 SVGAGI. V was clipped by 4 bases and J by 8 bases; unmatched bases: 13. CDR3 in amino acids: CASSSTGTGGGRKQYF. The CDR3 DNA reads TGTGCCAGCAGTTCAACCGGGACAGGGGGGGGTCGGAAGCAGTACTTC.

This clone was counted between two and nine times. The chain combines TRBV10-3 with TRBJ1-1; D unclear. Trimming stripped 0 bases from V and 1 base from J, with 12 bases between. This CDR3 contains 16 residues. Germline V CDR1 and CDR2: ENHRY, SYGVKD. The CDR3 spells CAISESVGRSNTEAFF. Here the CDR3 DNA reads TGTGCCATCAGTGAGTCGGTTGGACGGTCGAACACTGAAGCTTTCTTT.

The chain recombines TRBV7-9 with TRBJ1-5, with TRBD1 as a possible D gene (6 bases). The CDR3 covers 17 residues. Germline values: CDR1 SEHNR, CDR2 FQNEAQ (reference sequence). V was pared by 0 bases and J by 6 bases, with 18 bases between. This CDR3 is CASSLATNTGRGQPQHF. DNA for the CDR3: TGTGCCAGCAGCTTAGCTACAAATACAGGGAGAGGTCAGCCCCAGCATTTT.

The rearrangement uses TRBV5-1 and TRBJ2-7; 14 nucleotides match TRBD2. The V gene end was trimmed by 3 bases and the J gene end by 7 bases; junction bases not matched to a gene: 6. The CDR3 has 15 residues. Germline-derived CDR1 and CDR2 are SGHRS and YFSETQ. The DNA for the CDR3 is TGCGCCAGCAGCTCCGGGACTAGCGGGAGTGGAGAGCAGTACTTC. It is translated as CASSSGTSGSGEQYF.

On this clone itself: Other DNA variants within this sample encode the same CDR3. The gene calls are TRBV5-1 and TRBJ1-2; D not certain. Germline values: CDR1 SGHRS, CDR2 YFSETQ. Trimming shortened V by 0 bases and J by 2 bases, and 8 bases separated the two germline ends. CDR3 length equals 14 residues. The CDR3 sequence: CASSLEQINYGYTF. CDR3 sequence (DNA): TGCGCCAGCAGCTTGGAACAGATCAACTATGGCTACACCTTC.

The chain uses TRBV7-2 and TRBJ1-1; D unresolved. Trimming left V 5 bases short and J 4 bases short, with 17 bases between. CDR1 is SGHTA, CDR2 FQGNSA, per germline. The CDR3 loop spans 15 amino acids. In DNA form, the CDR3 reads TGTGCCAGCAGCCCTACCTATCACACGGGCACTGAAGCTTTCTTT. It is translated as CASSPTYHTGTEAFF.

V is TRBV12-5 and J is TRBJ1-1; D is perhaps TRBD1 (5 bases). Per the germline V gene, CDR1 is LGHNT and CDR2 is FRNRAP. CDR3 length: 13 amino acids. The ends were cut back, 11 bases at V and 4 bases at J, with 17 bases in the middle. The CDR3 loop reads CAGIQGRPTEAFF. CDR3 bases: TGTGCTGGAATTCAGGGCCGCCCCACTGAAGCTTTCTTT.

This chain joins TRBV7-9 and TRBJ1-1; no clear D gene. The germline gives CDR1 SEHNR, CDR2 FQNEAQ (reference sequence). The V end lost 6 bases, the J end lost 1 base, and 12 bases lay between the germline ends. The CDR3 totals 14 residues. CDR3 in amino acids: CASSPYPANTEAFF. CDR3 DNA sequence: TGTGCCAGCAGTCCCTATCCGGCGAACACTGAAGCTTTCTTT. Together with reference TRBV7-9 and TRBJ1-1, the CDR3 gives the full variable domain: DTGVSQNPRHKITKRGQNVTFRCDPISEHNRLYWYRQTLGQGPEFLTYFQNEAQLEKSRLLSDRFSAERPKGSFSTLEIQRTEQGDSAMYLCASSPYPANTEAFFGQGTRLTVV.

V is TRBV7-2 and J is TRBJ2-3; TRBD2 aligns across 7 bases. Germline V gene data show CDR1 as SGHTA and CDR2 as FQGNSA. CDR3 size: 15 residues. Trimming cost V 5 bases and J 2 bases; bases outside gene matches: 7. Here the CDR3 reads CASSPAGVFTDTQYF. CDR3 sequence (DNA): TGTGCCAGCAGCCCTGCGGGGGTCTTCACAGATACGCAGTATTTT.

The V and J genes are TRBV5-6 and TRBJ1-5; D may be TRBD1 (5 bases). Germline V gene data show CDR1 as SGHDT and CDR2 as YYEEEE. V gave up 3 bases and J gave up 6 bases, with 16 bases separating them. This CDR3 is built from 15 residues. The CDR3 is CASSSRDSSTQPQHF. CDR3 sequence (DNA): TGTGCCAGCAGCTCTCGGGACTCCAGTACTCAGCCCCAGCATTTT.

The V and J genes are TRBV2 and TRBJ1-2, with D uncertain. Trimming shortened V by 1 base and J by 4 bases, and 10 bases separated the two germline ends. This CDR3 contains 14 residues. Germline-derived CDR1 and CDR2 are SNHLY and FYNNEI. CDR3 in DNA: TGTGCCAGCAGTGAAGAAGCAGTCGGCTATGGCTACACCTTC. Protein: CASSEEAVGYGYTF. The whole variable domain, remainder taken from reference TRBV2 and TRBJ1-2, is EPEVTQTPSHQVTQMGQEVILRCVPISNHLYFYWYRQILGQKVEFLVSFYNNEISEKSEIFDDQFSVERPDGSNFTLKIRSTKLEDSAMYFCASSEEAVGYGYTFGSGTRLTVV.

The chain uses TRBV6-1 and TRBJ1-2, with D perhaps TRBD1 (5 bases). The V gene's germline CDR1 is MNHNS and CDR2 SASEGT. Trimming left V 1 base short and J 3 bases short, with 18 bases between. The CDR3 totals 17 residues. For the CDR3, the DNA is TGTGCCAGCAGTGAAGGCCCTGGGGCGTCCCGGTACTATGGCTACACCTTC. Translated, it gives CASSEGPGASRYYGYTF.

The chain is built from TRBV18 and TRBJ1-3, with D possibly TRBD1 on 6 matching bases. Germline V lookup: CDR1 KGHSH, CDR2 LQKENI. The CDR3 length is 14 residues. Trimming stripped 3 bases from V and 2 bases from J, with 8 bases between. CDR3 amino acids: CASSPKGAGNTIYF. DNA for the CDR3: TGTGCCAGCTCACCGAAGGGGGCTGGAAACACCATATATTTT.

J is TRBJ2-7 and V is TRBV20-1; D unclear. Trimming stripped 6 bases from V and 0 bases from J, with 6 bases between. The CDR3 runs to 11 residues. CDR1 and CDR2 from the germline V gene are DFQATT and SNEGSKA (reference sequence). The CDR3 is CSAYYSYEQYF. In DNA form, the CDR3 reads TGCAGTGCGTACTACTCCTACGAGCAGTACTTC.

This chain joins TRBV7-8 and TRBJ1-6, with D unresolved. V was pared by 3 bases and J by 4 bases, with 16 bases between. Per germline, CDR1 SGHVS and CDR2 FQNEAQ. There are 17 residues in the CDR3. CDR3 sequence (DNA): TGTGCCAGCAGCTTGGGTACGGGCGATCCTTATAATTCACCCCTCCACTTT. This encodes CASSLGTGDPYNSPLHF.

The chain has TRBV10-1 and TRBJ2-3, with 8 positions matching TRBD2. The J segment lost 0 bases and the V segment lost 7 bases, leaving 3 bases of the junction unmatched. Germline V CDR1 and CDR2: WNHNN, SYGVQD (reference sequence). This CDR3 contains 14 residues. This chain's CDR3 is CASKASGSTDTQYF. As DNA, the CDR3 is TGCGCCAGCAAGGCTAGCGGGAGCACAGATACGCAGTATTTT.

The V gene is TRBV7-2, the J gene TRBJ2-1, with D possibly called TRBD1 or TRBD2 (5 bases each). This CDR3 has 17 residues. The V and J ends lost 3 bases and 0 bases respectively, with 15 bases between them. The V gene's germline CDR1 is SGHTA and CDR2 FQGNSA. The CDR3 sequence is CASSFPWSGGSYNEQFF. The CDR3 DNA reads TGTGCCAGCAGCTTCCCCTGGTCTGGGGGCTCCTACAATGAGCAGTTCTTC.

The chain uses TRBV5-1 and TRBJ2-7; 11 bases are a match to TRBD1. CDR3 length: 15 amino acids. The germline gives CDR1 SGHRS, CDR2 YFSETQ. V shed 1 base, J shed 6 bases, and the junction held 6 bases outside the gene matches. In DNA form, the CDR3 reads TGCGCCAGCAGCTTGAGGACAGGGGGCTTGGTCGAGCAGTACTTC. It translates to CASSLRTGGLVEQYF.

A single count supports this clone. The chain carries TRBV19 and TRBJ2-7; D is possibly TRBD2 (7 bases). This CDR3 is 15 amino acids long. Germline V gene data show CDR1 as LNHDA and CDR2 as SQIVND (reference sequence). Trimming pared 7 bases from V and 0 bases from J, leaving 16 bases between. The CDR3 nucleotides read TGTGCCAGTACCTTATCGGCGGGGGCCTCCTACGAGCAGTACTTC. This sequence encodes CASTLSAGASYEQYF.